The rows below give T cell receptor beta chains drawn from one sample of a study of blood T cell repertoires in COVID-19. Libraries were prepared by immunoSEQ multiplex PCR; TCRdb keeps only in-frame clonotypes and omits some of them. The table lists some 150,000 clones, 70% to 90% of them singletons, with about 2.4% in the top ten. The sequenced sample consisted of peripheral blood. The receptors here all came from an older woman with acute or convalescent COVID-19. Both conserved end residues are part of each CDR3. D genes are given only for firm matches. A row's size may be missing; if present it is once, few, many or a size class.

-	TRBJ1-5	TRBD1	TRBV2	TGTGCCAGCAGTGAAGGAGACAGGGGCCCGAATCAGCCCCAGCATTTT	CASSEGDRGPNQPQHF
-	TRBJ2-7	-	TRBV28	TGTGCCAGCGGACTCGCCTACGAGCAGTACTTC	CASGLAYEQYF
-	TRBJ2-3	-	TRBV6-4	TGTGCCGGCAGACAGAACACAGATACGCAGTATTTT	CAGRQNTDTQYF
-	TRBJ2-4	TRBD2	TRBV18	TGTGCCAGCTCCTCCGTCCGGGAGGTCAAAAACATTCAGTACTTC	CASSSVREVKNIQYF
-	TRBJ2-3	-	TRBV19	TGTGCCAGTAGTAACGCCTTGCGGGCCGATACGCAGTATTTT	CASSNALRADTQYF
-	TRBJ1-2	-	TRBV12-3/TRBV12-4	TGTGCCAGCAGTTCAGGGATTGGCTACACCTTC	CASSSGIGYTF
-	TRBJ1-3	-	TRBV7-9	TGTGCCAGCAGCCCGAGTGGAAACACCATATATTTT	CASSPSGNTIYF
-	TRBJ1-2	TRBD1	TRBV9	TGTGCCAGCAGCAAGGAGACAGGGGGCCTACTAGCCCCTTGGTATGGCTACACCTTC	CASSKETGGLLAPWYGYTF
-	TRBJ1-6	-	TRBV28	TGTGCCAGCAGCACCCGTGGTGGGGGAGGGGGCTCCTATAATTCACCCCTCCACTTT	CASSTRGGGGGSYNSPLHF
-	TRBJ1-5	TRBD1	TRBV7-2	TGTGCCAGCAGCTTAGGGACAGGGGGCAATCAGCCCCAGCATTTT	CASSLGTGGNQPQHF
-	TRBJ2-3	-	TRBV24-1	TGTGCCACCAGTGATTCGGGATTTGGAGATACGCAGTATTTT	CATSDSGFGDTQYF
-	TRBJ1-6	TRBD1	TRBV11-2	TGTGCCAGCAGGTCGACAGGGGGCTCACCCCTCCACTTT	CASRSTGGSPLHF
-	TRBJ2-5	TRBD1	TRBV15	TGTGCCACCAGCAGAGAACAGGGGTTTCAAGAGACCCAGTACTTC	CATSREQGFQETQYF
-	TRBJ1-1	TRBD1	TRBV19	TGTGCCAGTATTCGGACAGGGGTTCGGGAAGCTTTCTTT	CASIRTGVREAFF
-	TRBJ2-7	-	TRBV12-5	TGTGCTAGTGCCAAGGACAGTTACGAGCAGTACTTC	CASAKDSYEQYF
-	TRBJ1-2	TRBD1	TRBV5-6	TGTGCCAGCAGAGCCAACCGGGACAGAGTTTTGACTAACTATGGCTACACCTTC	CASRANRDRVLTNYGYTF
-	TRBJ1-2	-	TRBV3-1/TRBV3-2	TGTGCCAGCAGCCAAGGGTGGGGCGCGAACTATGGCTACACCTTC	CASSQGWGANYGYTF
-	TRBJ1-2	TRBD1	TRBV29-1	TGCATTGCGGGACAGGGTCCGGACTATGGCTACACCTTC	CIAGQGPDYGYTF
-	TRBJ2-7	-	TRBV30	TGTGCCTGGATCCTCCCTCGGGGGAGCTCCTACGAGCAGTACTTC	CAWILPRGSSYEQYF
-	TRBJ2-3	-	TRBV6-4	TGTGCCAGCAGTGACCAGGGCACAGATACGCAGTATTTT	CASSDQGTDTQYF
few	TRBJ1-2	TRBD1	TRBV2	TGTGCCAGCGGTACAGGGGCTAACTATGGCTACACCTTC	CASGTGANYGYTF
-	TRBJ2-3	TRBD2	TRBV6-1	TGTGCCAGCAGTGTTCTAGCGGGAGCTACGACAGATACGCAGTATTTT	CASSVLAGATTDTQYF
-	TRBJ1-2	TRBD1	TRBV7-9	TGTGCCAGCAGCTTGACAGGGGCAGGGGAAGGCTACACCTTC	CASSLTGAGEGYTF
once	TRBJ2-3	TRBD2	TRBV7-7	TGTGCTAGCAGCCCCTCGACTAGCGCCGGGGGTACGCAGTATTTT	CASSPSTSAGGTQYF
-	TRBJ2-3	TRBD1	TRBV19	TGTGCCAGTAGTAAAACGGACAGGGGGACTCGCACAGATACGCAGTATTTT	CASSKTDRGTRTDTQYF
once	TRBJ1-2	-	TRBV15	TGTGCCACCAGCAGGGGTGACAGGAACTATGGCTACACCTTC	CATSRGDRNYGYTF
once	TRBJ2-1	-	TRBV12-3/TRBV12-4	TGTGCCAGCAGTTTGGGCAGGCGCGTGCAGTTCTTC	CASSLGRRVQFF
-	TRBJ2-1	TRBD2	TRBV19	TGTGCCAGTAACAAAGGGACTAGCGGGAACCGGGAGCAGTTCTTC	CASNKGTSGNREQFF
-	TRBJ1-5	TRBD1	TRBV25-1	TGTGCCAGCAGTGATCCCGAGACAGGGGGGCCCCAGCATTTT	CASSDPETGGPQHF
-	TRBJ1-5	-	TRBV4-3	TGCGCCAGCAGCCAAGATAACAGGGTAAATCAGCCCCAGCATTTT	CASSQDNRVNQPQHF
-	TRBJ2-7	TRBD1	TRBV6-5	TGTGCCAGCAGTTCTCCGGGACAGGTAACCTACGAGCAGTACTTC	CASSSPGQVTYEQYF
-	TRBJ1-4	TRBD1	TRBV12-3/TRBV12-4	TGTGCCAGCAGTTTAGCAGGGGGCGAAAAACTGTTTTTT	CASSLAGGEKLFF
once	TRBJ2-7	TRBD1	TRBV13	TGTGCCAGCAGCGACAGAGACAGGGGGGACGAGCAGTACTTC	CASSDRDRGDEQYF
-	TRBJ1-3	-	TRBV5-4	TGTGCCAGCAGCTTACCGGGATATGCCGGAAACACCATATATTTT	CASSLPGYAGNTIYF
few	TRBJ1-4	-	TRBV4-1	TGCGCCAGCAGCCAAGATCAAAGCCTCATCAATGAAAAACTGTTTTTT	CASSQDQSLINEKLFF
-	TRBJ1-6	TRBD1	TRBV2	TGTGCCAGCAGACCGGGACAGGGCTCTTTTTCACCCCTCCACTTT	CASRPGQGSFSPLHF
-	TRBJ1-2	-	TRBV12-3/TRBV12-4	TGTGCCAGCAGTTTTGGGCAGCTCCAGCGGAGGACCTTC	CASSFGQLQRRTF
-	TRBJ2-5	-	TRBV3-1/TRBV3-2	TGTGCCAGCAGCCAAGCAGCTAGTTCCCCGAGCCAAGAGACCCAGTACTTC	CASSQAASSPSQETQYF
-	TRBJ2-7	TRBD2	TRBV28	TGTGCCAGCGCTGGCGGGGGGGCGGCTGAGCAGTACTTC	CASAGGGAAEQYF
-	TRBJ2-4	-	TRBV9	TGTGCCAGCAGCGTAGTGAAAGGGGGACGGGCCGGAAAAAACATTCAGTACTTC	CASSVVKGGRAGKNIQYF
-	TRBJ1-2	TRBD1	TRBV6-5	TGTGCCAGCAGAGGACAGGCGGGGGGCCACACCTTC	CASRGQAGGHTF
few	TRBJ2-2	TRBD1	TRBV5-1	TGCGCCAGCAGCTTGGGAGGCGGACAGGGGACCGGGGAGCTGTTTTTT	CASSLGGGQGTGELFF
-	TRBJ1-4	-	TRBV7-2	TGTGCCAGCAGCTTCTTAGGGGGTTCTAATGAAAAACTGTTTTTT	CASSFLGGSNEKLFF
few	TRBJ1-3	-	TRBV30	TGTGCCTGGAGTGTCAAGGGGGGAAACACCATATATTTT	CAWSVKGGNTIYF
-	TRBJ1-5	TRBD1	TRBV30	TGTGCCTGGAGTAGACAGGGCGGCAATCAGCCCCAGCATTTT	CAWSRQGGNQPQHF
-	TRBJ2-3	TRBD2	TRBV2	TGTGCCAGCAGTCCGGAGCGGGAGACAGATACGCAGTATTTT	CASSPERETDTQYF
few	TRBJ2-2	-	TRBV19	TGTGCCAGCGCGGACAGGAACACCGGGGAGCTGTTTTTT	CASADRNTGELFF
-	TRBJ1-1	TRBD1	TRBV27	TGTGCCAGCAGGCCCCGACAGGGGCCCGGGTTGACTTTCTTT	CASRPRQGPGLTFF
-	TRBJ1-3	-	TRBV2	TGTGCCGGGGGCCAAGCCTCTGGAAACACCATATATTTT	CAGGQASGNTIYF
-	TRBJ1-1	-	TRBV7-2	TGTGCCAGCAGCTTATTCGGGGGTGAAGCTTTCTTT	CASSLFGGEAFF